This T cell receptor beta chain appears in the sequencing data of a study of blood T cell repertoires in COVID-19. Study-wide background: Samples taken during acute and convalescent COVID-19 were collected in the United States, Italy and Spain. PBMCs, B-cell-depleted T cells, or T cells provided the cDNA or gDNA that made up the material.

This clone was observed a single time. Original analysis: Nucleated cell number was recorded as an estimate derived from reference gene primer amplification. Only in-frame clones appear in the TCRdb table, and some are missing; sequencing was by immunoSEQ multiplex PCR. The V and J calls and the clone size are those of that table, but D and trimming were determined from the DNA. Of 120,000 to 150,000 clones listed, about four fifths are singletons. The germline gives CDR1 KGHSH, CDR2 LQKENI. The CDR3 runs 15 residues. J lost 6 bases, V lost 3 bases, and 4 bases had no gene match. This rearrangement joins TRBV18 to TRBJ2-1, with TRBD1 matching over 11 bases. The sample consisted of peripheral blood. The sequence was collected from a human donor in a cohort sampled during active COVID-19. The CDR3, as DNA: TGTGCCAGCTCACCGCACGGGACAGGGGGCAATGAGCAGTTCTTC. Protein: CASSPHGTGGNEQFF.